This T cell receptor beta chain was recovered during a study of T cells in Graves' hyperthyroidism and ophthalmopathy. Diagnosis rested on symptoms, serum thyroxine and TRAb, thyroid ultrasound, and orbital computed tomography. Germline CDR1 and CDR2: MNHNY and SVGAGI (reference sequence). The CDR3 consists of 18 residues. J gave up 8 bases and V 4 bases, and 20 bases lay outside the gene matches. Amplified TCR beta CDR3 regions came from RNA transcripts. A first-round RT-PCR of the TCR CDR3 used the HTBI primer set. TCRdb redid the calling of the multiplex PCR reads with MiXCR, one entry per CDR3 protein. This table holds approximately 710,000 distinct CDR3 sequences, 15% to 20% found once.

This TCR derives from a man in his forties or fifties with Graves' hyperthyroidism. The chain joins TRBV6-6 to TRBJ2-1; TRBD2 matches 7 bases. What was sequenced was blood. The CDR3 spells CASSSMTGTTSRVDEQFF. CDR3 nucleotides: TGTGCCAGCAGTTCTATGACGGGGACTACCAGCAGGGTGGATGAGCAGTTCTTC.